The 10 T cell receptor beta chains below all came from one sample that was sequenced in a study of memory CD4+ T cells and cytomegalovirus serostatus. The sort gate was single viable CD3+CD4+CD8-CD45RO+ cells for memory CD4+ T cells. Method: immunoSEQ multiplex PCR; TCRdb's copy keeps in-frame clones and lacks some. In the table there are 85,000 to 100,000 clones, about four fifths of which are singletons. Specimen: memory CD4+ T cells from blood. Receptor source: an adult in good health and CMV-seropositive.

This rearrangement joins TRBV6-5 to TRBJ2-7; D gene unclear. Germline loops: CDR1 MNHEY, CDR2 SVGAGI. V was trimmed by 0 bases and J by 6 bases, leaving 12 bases between them. There are 14 residues in the CDR3. CDR3 DNA: TGTGCCAGCAGTTACTCTGGCCCCCTGGGCGAGCAGTACTTC. Its translation: CASSYSGPLGEQYF.

This chain joins TRBV29-1 and TRBJ2-3, with D maybe TRBD2 (5 bases). The CDR3 is 13 amino acids. V lost 3 bases and J lost 3, with 10 bases in between. Germline-derived CDR1 and CDR2 are SQVTM and ANQGSEA. The CDR3 sequence: CSVDGVATDTQYF. CDR3 DNA: TGCAGCGTTGACGGGGTCGCAACAGATACGCAGTATTTT.

About this clone itself: Other DNA sequences of this sample code for an identical CDR3. This sequence joins TRBV7-2 and TRBJ2-2; no reliable D call. Germline CDR1 SGHTA, CDR2 FQGNSA. Deletions cut 0 bases from V and 6 bases from J, with 5 bases between. This CDR3 comprises 13 residues. The CDR3 bases are TGTGCCAGCAGCTTAGCGCTGGCCGGGGAGCTGTTTTTT. This gives the protein CASSLALAGELFF. The full variable domain, completed using reference TRBV7-2 and TRBJ2-2, is GAGVSQSPSNKVTEKGKDVELRCDPISGHTALYWYRQSLGQGLEFLIYFQGNSAPDKSGLPSDRFSAERTGGSVSTLTIQRTQQEDSAVYLCASSLALAGELFFGEGSRLTVL.

V usage is TRBV7-9 and J usage is TRBJ2-6; perhaps D is TRBD1 or TRBD2 (6 bases each). CDR1 SEHNR and CDR2 FQNEAQ come from the germline V gene (reference sequence). Between the trimmed V and J ends, which lost 5 bases and 4 bases, there was a span of 18 bases. The CDR3 extends over 17 amino acids. CDR3 bases: TGTGCCAGCAGCCCGGATGGGGGGCAGGTCGGGGCCAACGTCCTGACTTTC. The encoded protein is CASSPDGGQVGANVLTF. The whole variable domain, remainder taken from reference TRBV7-9 and TRBJ2-6, is DTGVSQNPRHKITKRGQNVTFRCDPISEHNRLYWYRQTLGQGPEFLTYFQNEAQLEKSRLLSDRFSAERPKGSFSTLEIQRTEQGDSAMYLCASSPDGGQVGANVLTFGAGSRLTVL.

This clone was seen once. This rearrangement joins TRBV11-2 to TRBJ2-2; D is perhaps TRBD2 (6 bases). Germline V gene sequence: CDR1 SGHAT, CDR2 FQNNGV. There are 16 residues in the CDR3. Trimming left V 6 bases short and J 6 bases short, with 20 bases between. The DNA for the CDR3 is TGTGCCAGCAGACGAGTGGGGGGTATTTTAGCCGGGGAGCTGTTTTTT. It yields the protein CASRRVGGILAGELFF.

The CDR3 bases are TGTGCCAGCAGCTTAGCGCAGGCAGGAGTTCTGGGAAACACCATATATTTT. Translated, it gives CASSLAQAGVLGNTIYF. The rearrangement uses TRBV7-2 and TRBJ1-3, with D hard to call. Germline V lookup: CDR1 SGHTA, CDR2 FQGNSA. This CDR3 region has 17 residues. The V and J ends lost 0 bases and 4 bases respectively, with 16 bases between them.

The chain uses TRBV6-1 and TRBJ2-7; 9 positions agree with TRBD1. The CDR3 is made up of 14 amino acids. CDR1 and CDR2 from the germline V gene are MNHNS and SASEGT. The V and J ends lost 5 bases and 2 bases, in that order; junction bases with no gene match: 4. The CDR3 reads CASSRQGDAYEQYF. The CDR3 DNA is TGTGCCAGCAGTCGACAGGGGGATGCCTACGAGCAGTACTTC.

About this clone: The junction does not match germline at one end; this may be a read error. The chain employs TRBV19 and TRBJ1-1; TRBD1 is a possible D gene (5 bases). This CDR3 has 12 residues. CDR1 is LNHDA and CDR2 is SQIVND in the germline V gene (reference sequence). The CDR3 DNA follows: TGTGCCAGTAGTCTTTCCGGGACCCCAGGAACATTT. Residues: CASSLSGTPGTF.

The CDR3 DNA follows: TGCGCCAGCAGCTTGGCTGGGGACGCAGCTTATGGCTACACCTTC. This translates into CASSLAGDAAYGYTF. The chain links TRBV5-1 to TRBJ1-2; maybe TRBD1 (5 bases). V lost 0 bases and J 5 bases, leaving 14 bases between the germline ends. The CDR3 consists of 15 residues. From germline, CDR1 is SGHRS and CDR2 YFSETQ.

This rearrangement joins TRBV6-6 to TRBJ1-6; D is possibly TRBD1 (5 bases). The CDR3 extends over 13 amino acids. Per the germline V gene, CDR1 is MNHNY and CDR2 is SVGAGI (reference sequence). V shed 2 bases and J shed 6 bases, with 5 bases lying between them. The CDR3 protein is CASSYDSNSPLHF. CDR3 bases: TGTGCCAGCAGTTACGACAGTAATTCACCCCTCCACTTT.